The 15 T cell receptor beta chains below all came from one sample that was sequenced in a study of early T cells in non-severe SARS-CoV-2 infection. TCRdb analysed the 5' RACE reads with MiXCR anew, one entry per CDR3 protein. The table lists 40,000 to 60,000 distinct CDR3 sequences, around 9.1% of them singletons. Sequenced sample: whole blood. The receptors were sampled from an adult who was a healthcare worker with PCR-confirmed SARS-CoV-2 infection or an uninfected control (not recorded which).

CDR3 coding DNA: TGTGCCAGCAGCGCTCCGGGACAGGGTACCGGGGAGCTGTTTTTT. Translating gives CASSAPGQGTGELFF. The chain employs TRBV7-9 and TRBJ2-2; 9 nucleotides align to TRBD1. Trimming at V came to 5 bases and at J to 5 bases, leaving 6 bases not matched to a gene. Germline CDR1 and CDR2: SEHNR and FQNEAQ (reference sequence). The CDR3 has 15 residues.

This clonotype was detected ten times or more. V gene TRBV6-6 combines with J gene TRBJ1-6; 9 bases align to TRBD1. The CDR3 totals 15 residues. Germline CDR1 MNHNY, CDR2 SVGAGI (reference sequence). V was clipped by 2 bases and J by 9 bases; unmatched bases: 5. The CDR3 loop reads CASSYGTGKSSPLHF. The DNA for the CDR3 is TGTGCCAGCAGTTACGGGACAGGGAAGAGTTCACCCCTCCACTTT.

In this sample, this clonotype turned up a few times. This rearrangement joins TRBV12-5 to TRBJ2-3; D possibly corresponds to TRBD1 (6 bases). Germline loops: CDR1 LGHNT, CDR2 FRNRAP. Trimming removed 7 bases at V and 8 bases at J, with 13 bases between. The CDR3 has 12 amino acids. CDR3 DNA sequence: TGTGCTAGTGCCGACGAAGGGGGTACGCAGTATTTT. Its protein product is CASADEGGTQYF.

This clonotype was detected a few times. The gene calls are TRBV29-1 and TRBJ2-1, with 10 bases identical to TRBD2. The CDR3 totals 16 residues. J gave up 0 bases and V 6 bases, and 8 bases lay outside the gene matches. The V gene's germline CDR1 is SQVTM and CDR2 ANQGSEA. CDR3 nucleotides: TGCAGCGTAACAGGACTAGCGGACCTCTCCTACAATGAGCAGTTCTTC. Protein sequence: CSVTGLADLSYNEQFF.

J is TRBJ2-5 and V is TRBV11-2; maybe TRBD1 (7 bases). The CDR3 covers 16 residues. V shed 4 bases and J shed 9 bases, with 24 bases lying between them. Germline CDR1 SGHAT, CDR2 FQNNGV. CDR3 region: CASSSRGLAYQEAQYF. CDR3 bases: TGTGCCAGCAGCTCGAGGGGGCTAGCGTATCAAGAAGCCCAGTACTTC.

Ten or more counts support this clonotype. CDR3 amino acids: CSARASGTDTQYF. In DNA form, the CDR3 reads TGCAGTGCTAGGGCTAGCGGGACAGATACGCAGTATTTT. The V gene is TRBV20-1, the J gene TRBJ2-3; 8 nucleotides agree with TRBD2. The V segment lost 3 bases and the J segment 3 bases; nucleotides outside the gene matches: 2. CDR1 is DFQATT and CDR2 is SNEGSKA in the germline V gene (reference sequence). CDR3 length equals 13 residues.

This clonotype occurred a few times. The rearrangement links TRBV6-5 to TRBJ2-3, with 7 bases that match TRBD1. The CDR3 is 18 residues long. In germline, CDR1 is MNHEY, CDR2 SVGAGI. J gave up 1 base and V 6 bases, and 16 bases lay outside the gene matches. CDR3 amino acids: CASSSLPSTGFRTDTQYF. The CDR3 nucleotides are TGTGCCAGCAGCTCACTTCCATCGACAGGGTTTCGCACAGATACGCAGTATTTT.

This clonotype was seen ten or more times. This chain joins TRBV7-6 and TRBJ1-3, with a tentative D call TRBD1 (6 bases). Germline-derived CDR1 and CDR2 are SGHVS and FNYEAQ. The CDR3 sequence is 17 residues long. Trimming cost V 3 bases and J 0 bases, with 15 bases left between them. CDR3 region: CASSFATGRLSGNTIYF. CDR3 sequence (DNA): TGTGCCAGCAGCTTCGCTACAGGGCGACTCTCTGGAAACACCATATATTTT.

The V call is TRBV12-3 or TRBV12-4, the J call TRBJ2-2, with TRBD1 matching over 7 bases. The J segment lost 0 bases and the V segment lost 5 bases, leaving 3 bases of the junction unmatched. The CDR3 is 15 amino acids. CDR3 in amino acids: CASSATGPNTGELFF. CDR3 nucleotides: TGTGCCAGCAGTGCGACAGGGCCGAACACCGGGGAGCTGTTTTTT.

In this sample, this clonotype turned up many times. The CDR3, as DNA: TGTGCCAGCAGCCCAAGGGGGGAGTGGTACGAGCAGTACTTC. It codes for CASSPRGEWYEQYF. The chain couples TRBV9 to TRBJ2-7, with D possibly being TRBD1 or TRBD2 (6 bases each). Germline-derived CDR1 and CDR2 are SGDLS and YYNGEE. Trimming took 4 bases from V and 4 from J, leaving 15 bases between them. The CDR3 spans 14 residues.

Ten or more counts support this clonotype. The rearrangement uses TRBV5-4 and TRBJ2-3; D call uncertain. The V end lost 4 bases, the J end lost 2 bases, and 5 bases lay between the germline ends. The germline CDR1 and CDR2 sequences are SGHNT and YYREEE (reference sequence). The CDR3 runs to 12 residues. CDR3 nucleotide sequence: TGTGCCAGCAGCGAGAACACAGATACGCAGTATTTT. This sequence encodes CASSENTDTQYF.

This clonotype was counted a few times. This chain connects TRBV3-1 to TRBJ1-4; TRBD1 might be the D (5 bases). Germline V gene sequence: CDR1 LGHDT, CDR2 YNNKEL (reference sequence). CDR3 size: 14 residues. V was trimmed by 3 bases and J by 8 bases, leaving 13 bases between them. The CDR3 protein is CASSQGPGHEKLFF. The CDR3 bases are TGTGCCAGCAGCCAGGGTCCAGGGCACGAAAAACTGTTTTTT. The full variable domain, rest sourced from reference TRBV3-1 and TRBJ1-4, is DTAVSQTPKYLVTQMGNDKSIKCEQNLGHDTMYWYKQDSKKFLKIMFSYNNKELIINETVPNRFSPKSPDKAHLNLHINSLELGDSAVYFCASSQGPGHEKLFFGSGTQLSVL.

This clonotype came up a few times. The chain employs TRBV20-1 and TRBJ2-5, with 9 bases matching TRBD2. The CDR3 length is 18 residues. V was clipped by 5 bases and J by 5 bases; unmatched bases: 21. Per the germline V gene, CDR1 is DFQATT and CDR2 is SNEGSKA (reference sequence). The CDR3 loop reads CSAQDGLVAGGPDETQYF. CDR3 sequence (DNA): TGCAGTGCTCAGGACGGTTTAGTGGCGGGAGGGCCGGACGAGACCCAGTACTTC.

This clonotype was seen a handful of times. The J gene is TRBJ2-1, the V gene TRBV12-3 or TRBV12-4; 11 bases map to TRBD1. The CDR3 is 15 residues long. J gave up 9 bases and V 6 bases, and 10 bases lay outside the gene matches. This chain's CDR3 is CASRRLDRGQGEQFF. The CDR3 DNA sequence: TGTGCCAGCAGAAGGTTGGACAGGGGGCAAGGTGAGCAGTTCTTC.

This clonotype has ten or more counts. V is TRBV28 and J is TRBJ1-4, with no clear D. Germline lookup yields CDR1 MDHEN and CDR2 SYDVKM. The CDR3 spans 11 residues. The ends were cut back, 5 bases at V and 6 bases at J, with 4 bases in the middle. CDR3 protein: CASSAHEKLFF. CDR3 DNA: TGTGCCAGCAGTGCTCATGAAAAACTGTTTTTT.